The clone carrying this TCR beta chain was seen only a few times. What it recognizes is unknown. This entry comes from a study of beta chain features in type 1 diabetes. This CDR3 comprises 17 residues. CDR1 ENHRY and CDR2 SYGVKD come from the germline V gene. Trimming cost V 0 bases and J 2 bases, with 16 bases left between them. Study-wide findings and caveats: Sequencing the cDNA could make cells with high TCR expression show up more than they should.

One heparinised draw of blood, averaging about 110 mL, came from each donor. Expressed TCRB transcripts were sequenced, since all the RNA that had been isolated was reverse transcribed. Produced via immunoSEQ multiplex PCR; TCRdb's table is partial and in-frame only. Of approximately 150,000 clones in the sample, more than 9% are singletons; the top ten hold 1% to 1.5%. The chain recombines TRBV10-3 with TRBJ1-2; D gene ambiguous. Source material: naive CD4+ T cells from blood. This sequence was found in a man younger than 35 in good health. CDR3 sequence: CAISESISWAQNYGYTF. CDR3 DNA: TGTGCCATCAGTGAGTCGATTTCCTGGGCCCAGAACTATGGCTACACCTTC.